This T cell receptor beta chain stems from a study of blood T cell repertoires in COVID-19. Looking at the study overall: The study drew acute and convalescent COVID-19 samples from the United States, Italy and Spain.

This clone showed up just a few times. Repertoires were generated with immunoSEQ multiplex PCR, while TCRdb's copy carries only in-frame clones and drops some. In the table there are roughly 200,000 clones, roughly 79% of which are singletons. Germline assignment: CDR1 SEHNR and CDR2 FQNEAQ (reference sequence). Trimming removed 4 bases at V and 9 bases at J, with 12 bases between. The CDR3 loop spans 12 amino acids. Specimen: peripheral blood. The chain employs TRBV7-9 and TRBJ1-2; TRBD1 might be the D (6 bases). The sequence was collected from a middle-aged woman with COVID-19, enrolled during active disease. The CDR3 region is CASSSPDRRYTF. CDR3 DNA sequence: TGTGCCAGCAGCTCACCCGACAGGCGCTACACCTTC.